A few counts support the clone carrying this T cell receptor (beta chain). This sample was taken from a study of response to subunit inactivated influenza vaccine. Each CDR3 protein gets one entry after TCRdb re-called the RT-PCR reads with MiXCR. The table records around 570,000 distinct CDR3 sequences, around 11% of them present only once. The CDR3 spans 14 residues. Germline V gene data show CDR1 as SGHRS and CDR2 as YFSETQ. Trimming took off 6 bases at V and 2 bases at J, with 13 bases between the two ends. Separately, the same data were catalogued under a study of T cells expressing NK-cell markers. That work adds: Libraries used 5'RACE template switching adding universal primer site and UMIs.

The starting material was PBMCs from blood, obtained on the day of vaccination. The clonotype was recovered from a man aged 50-59 years who received an inactivated influenza vaccine. The V gene is TRBV5-1, the J gene TRBJ2-3, with TRBD2 as a possible D gene (6 bases). The CDR3 spells CASTLGLSTDTQYF. The CDR3 DNA is TGCGCCAGCACCCTGGGACTCTCCACAGATACGCAGTATTTT.